The T cell receptor (beta chain) described here comes from a study of blood T cells in healthy people across ages. Using a J-beta primer mix together with a sample-barcoded 5' primer, a second PCR was run for about 6 to 11 cycles. TCRdb independently ran MiXCR on the 5' RACE reads; one entry per CDR3 protein. The sample holds roughly 1.6 million distinct CDR3 sequences, roughly 32% seen once. All donors came from Russia, were Caucasian and healthy, and spanned ages about 6 to 95. This clonotype came up a few times. Per the germline V gene, CDR1 is MGHRA and CDR2 is YSYEKL. Trimming cost V 0 bases and J 10 bases, with 10 bases left between them. This CDR3 has 13 amino acids.

The origin of this receptor is a woman aged 30 to 39 in good health. The chain has TRBV4-1 and TRBJ2-1; no clear D gene. Sequenced input: blood. The CDR3 loop reads CASSQEWLKEQFF. In DNA form, the CDR3 reads TGCGCCAGCAGCCAAGAGTGGTTGAAAGAGCAGTTCTTC.